This TCR beta chain was found in a study of shared clonotypes between healthy human individuals. Whole-study findings and limits: Naive subsets, compared against memory subsets, generally had larger estimated richness values.

For sorted subsets, 200 ng DNA per replicate equaled about 31,000 T cell genomes. Data came from immunoSEQ multiplex PCR; TCRdb stores just in-frame clones and leaves some out. Found here are some 2 million clones, approximately 94% of them singletons; the top ten hold 0.85% to 1.2%. Naive CD8 cells were CD45RO-negative, positively selected for CCR7, excluding terminally differentiated effector memory CD45RA+ cells. Looked up from germline, CDR1 is MNHEY and CDR2 is SVGAGI. V was cut by 2 bases and J by 2 bases, with 9 bases left in between. CDR3 length: 14 residues. About this clone: Its specificity is unknown.

The source is a young man in good health. J is TRBJ1-1 and V is TRBV6-5; possibly TRBD1 for D (5 bases). Sequenced material: naive CD8+ T cells sorted from blood. Here the CDR3 DNA reads TGTGCCAGCAGTTACGGGGGGATCAACACTGAAGCTTTCTTT. Amino acid sequence: CASSYGGINTEAFF.